The clone carrying this T cell receptor (beta chain) was seen just once. Its antigen is undetermined. TCRdb's copy holds only in-frame clones and misses some; the assay was immunoSEQ multiplex PCR. The sample lists 150,000 to 200,000 clones; about nine tenths were seen once. This record belongs to a study of T cell responses to AZD1222 COVID-19 vaccine. Trimming took off 0 bases at V and 3 bases at J, with 13 bases between the two ends. The CDR3 totals 15 residues. Germline CDR1 is SGHNT and CDR2 is YYREEE (reference sequence). Findings of the study overall: Spike regions recognized by vaccine-associated CD4 TCRs spanned the protein, led by 160-218 and 743-854.

The rearrangement joins TRBV5-4 to TRBJ2-7; a possible D gene is TRBD1 (5 bases). The input for sequencing was peripheral blood, taken on day 0 of AZD1222 vaccination. This sequence originates from an adult in good health. The CDR3: CASSLGSQGRYEQYF. DNA for the CDR3: TGTGCCAGCAGCTTGGGATCCCAGGGCCGCTACGAGCAGTACTTC.